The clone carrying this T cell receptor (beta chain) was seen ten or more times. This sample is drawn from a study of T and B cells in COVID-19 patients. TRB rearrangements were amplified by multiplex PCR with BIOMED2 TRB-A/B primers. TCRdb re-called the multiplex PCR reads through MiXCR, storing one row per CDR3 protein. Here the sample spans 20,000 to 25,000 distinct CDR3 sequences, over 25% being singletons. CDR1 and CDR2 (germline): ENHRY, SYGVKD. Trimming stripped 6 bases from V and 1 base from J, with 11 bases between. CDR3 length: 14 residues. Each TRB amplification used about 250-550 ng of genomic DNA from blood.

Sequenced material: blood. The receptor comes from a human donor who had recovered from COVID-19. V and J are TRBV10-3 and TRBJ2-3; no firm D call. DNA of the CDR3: TGTGCCATCAGGAGCCCCACGGGCACAGATACGCAGTATTTT. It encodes CAIRSPTGTDTQYF.